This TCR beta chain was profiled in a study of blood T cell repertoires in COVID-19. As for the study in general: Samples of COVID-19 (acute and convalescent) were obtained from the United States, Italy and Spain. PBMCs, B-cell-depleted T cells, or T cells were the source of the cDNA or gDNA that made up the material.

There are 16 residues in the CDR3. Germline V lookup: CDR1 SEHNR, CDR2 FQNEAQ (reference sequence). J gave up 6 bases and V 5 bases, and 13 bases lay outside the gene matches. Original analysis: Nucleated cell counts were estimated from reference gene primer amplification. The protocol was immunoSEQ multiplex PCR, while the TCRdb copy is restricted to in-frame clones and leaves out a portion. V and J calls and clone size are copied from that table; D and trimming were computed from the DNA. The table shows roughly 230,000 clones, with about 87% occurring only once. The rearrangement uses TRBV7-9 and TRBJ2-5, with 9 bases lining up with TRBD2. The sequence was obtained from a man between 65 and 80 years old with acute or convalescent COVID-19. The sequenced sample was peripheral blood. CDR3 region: CASSQTGGGRAKTQYF. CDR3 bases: TGTGCCAGCAGCCAAACTGGAGGCGGGAGGGCCAAGACCCAGTACTTC.